The rows below give T cell receptor beta chains drawn from one sample of a study of T cells after yellow fever vaccination. One entry per CDR3 protein, called by TCRdb with MiXCR from the 5' RACE reads. The sample carries some 560,000 distinct CDR3 sequences, about 19% recorded once. Sequencing used PBMCs, obtained 15 days after the yellow fever booster vaccination. These receptor sequences come from a man aged 25 to 40 who received the YFV17D yellow fever vaccine. Each CDR3 is given with its conserved first and last residue. A D gene is named only where the DNA matches it firmly. Some rows mark clone size as missing; the rest say once, few, many or name a class of expanded clone.

.	TRBV5-1	.	TRBJ2-1	TGCGCCAGCAGCTTGGGAGAACAGGTGAATGAGCAGTTCTTC	CASSLGEQVNEQFF
once	TRBV28	.	TRBJ2-5	TGTGCCAGCCGGACAGCTGGAAGAGAGACCCAGTACTTC	CASRTAGRETQYF
many	TRBV27	TRBD1	TRBJ2-7	TGTGCCAGCAGTCCGCATACACAGGGGTTCGAGCAGTACTTC	CASSPHTQGFEQYF
.	TRBV28	.	TRBJ2-3	TGTGCCAGCAGTTTCCGACAGAGCACAGATACGCAGTATTTT	CASSFRQSTDTQYF
.	TRBV7-2	.	TRBJ2-5	TGTGCCAGCAGCTTATATCGCGCGGAGACCCAGTACTTC	CASSLYRAETQYF
.	TRBV29-1	.	TRBJ2-1	TGCAGCGTTGAAGGTACTTCGAACTACAATGAGCAGTTCTTC	CSVEGTSNYNEQFF
few	TRBV12-3/TRBV12-4	TRBD2	TRBJ2-7	TGTGCCAGCACTCTAGCGGGAGACTCCTACGAGCAGTACTTC	CASTLAGDSYEQYF
few	TRBV5-1	.	TRBJ2-7	TGCGCCACCCGGGCCGGGACGGGCTCCTACGAGCAGTACTTC	CATRAGTGSYEQYF
few	TRBV30	TRBD2	TRBJ2-1	TGTGCCTGGAGTGTACGACTAGCGGGAGCCGGGGTGCAGTTCTTC	CAWSVRLAGAGVQFF
.	TRBV19	.	TRBJ2-1	TGTGCCAGTAGTATGGGGGGATTGGGTGAGCAGTTCTTC	CASSMGGLGEQFF
.	TRBV7-9	TRBD2	TRBJ2-1	TGTGCCAGCAGCTTAGGGGGACTAGCGGGAGATCAGCAGTTCTTC	CASSLGGLAGDQQFF
.	TRBV5-6	.	TRBJ2-3	TGTGCCAGCAGCTTTACGGGACCCGTGGATACGCAGTATTTT	CASSFTGPVDTQYF
.	TRBV5-1	.	TRBJ2-4	TGCGCCAGCAGCCCCTCCACGGTCCAGAGTTCCCTAGGGGACTTC	CASSPSTVQSSLGDF
.	TRBV29-1	.	TRBJ2-5	TGCAGCGTTGGATCCCCATCGTCAGGCGAGACCCAGTACTTC	CSVGSPSSGETQYF
.	TRBV20-1	.	TRBJ2-7	TGCAGTGCAAGAAGCCTAGGGGGGACGGGCTCCTACGAGCAGTACTTC	CSARSLGGTGSYEQYF
few	TRBV12-3/TRBV12-4	.	TRBJ2-7	TGTGCCAGCAGTTTAGGGCTTAGTATTAACAACGAGCAGTACTTC	CASSLGLSINNEQYF
.	TRBV6-2/TRBV6-3	.	TRBJ2-7	TGTGCCAGCAGTTCCCTCGGGACCCACCACCTCTACGAGCAGTACTTC	CASSSLGTHHLYEQYF
.	TRBV20-1	.	TRBJ1-1	TGCAGTGCTAGAACGGGGGGGCAAGCAACTGAAGCTTTCTTT	CSARTGGQATEAFF
.	TRBV30	TRBD2	TRBJ2-2	TGTGCCTCCTTGGAGCGGGAGTTCACCGGGGAGCTGTTTTTT	CASLEREFTGELFF
.	TRBV15	TRBD1	TRBJ2-5	TGTGCCACCAGCAGAAGGACAGGGCAAGAGACCCAGTACTTC	CATSRRTGQETQYF
few	TRBV25-1	.	TRBJ2-1	TGTGCCAGCAGTGACAGCTTTGAGCAGTTCTTC	CASSDSFEQFF
.	TRBV7-2	.	TRBJ1-6	TGTGCCAGCAGCCCCCAACCGGATTCACCCCTCCACTTT	CASSPQPDSPLHF
few	TRBV10-3	.	TRBJ2-7	TGTGCCATCAGTGAGTCCGTAAAGGGGGGGTACGAGCAGTACTTC	CAISESVKGGYEQYF
few	TRBV7-2	.	TRBJ2-1	TGTGCCAGCAGCCACAATTCGGGATCCTACAATGAGCAGTTCTTC	CASSHNSGSYNEQFF
many	TRBV4-2	TRBD2	TRBJ2-7	TGTGCCAGCAGCCCTCGGACTAGCGGGTACGAGCAGTACTTC	CASSPRTSGYEQYF
.	TRBV5-1	.	TRBJ2-3	TGCGCCAGCAGCTTCGGTTGGGGGCGCGAGACTAGCAGTACGCAGTATTTT	CASSFGWGRETSSTQYF
.	TRBV20-1	.	TRBJ2-6	TGCAGTGCTAGTACAGGGACAACCTCTGGGGCCAACGTCCTGACTTTC	CSASTGTTSGANVLTF
.	TRBV10-3	TRBD1	TRBJ2-3	TGTGCCATCAGTGAGCGGTTTCAGGACAGGGGTAATACGCAGTATTTT	CAISERFQDRGNTQYF
.	TRBV7-2	.	TRBJ1-1	TGTGCCAGCAGCTTAGAGCTGGGGGTAAACACTGAAGCTTTCTTT	CASSLELGVNTEAFF
few	TRBV6-2/TRBV6-3	TRBD1	TRBJ2-5	TGTGCCAGCACCAACAGGGGGGAAGAGACCCAGTACTTC	CASTNRGEETQYF